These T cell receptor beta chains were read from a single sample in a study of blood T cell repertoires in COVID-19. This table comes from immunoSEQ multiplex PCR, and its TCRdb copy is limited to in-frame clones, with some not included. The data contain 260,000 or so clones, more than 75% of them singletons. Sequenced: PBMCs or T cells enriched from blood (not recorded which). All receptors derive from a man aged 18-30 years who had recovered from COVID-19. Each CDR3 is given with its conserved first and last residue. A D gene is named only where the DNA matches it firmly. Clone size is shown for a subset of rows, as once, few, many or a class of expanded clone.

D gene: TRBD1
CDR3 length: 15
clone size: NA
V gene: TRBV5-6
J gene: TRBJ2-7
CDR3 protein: CASSGGTGAPHEQYF
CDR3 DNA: TGTGCCAGCAGCGGCGGGACAGGGGCCCCCCACGAGCAGTACTTC

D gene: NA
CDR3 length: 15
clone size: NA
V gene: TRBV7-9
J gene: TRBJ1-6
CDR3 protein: CASSFFDSYNSPLHF
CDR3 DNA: TGTGCCAGCAGCTTTTTCGACAGCTATAATTCACCCCTCCACTTT

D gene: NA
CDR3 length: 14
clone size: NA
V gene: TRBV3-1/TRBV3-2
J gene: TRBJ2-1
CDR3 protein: CASSQDRGSTYLVF
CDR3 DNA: TGTGCCAGCAGCCAAGATAGGGGGTCCACCTATTTGGTCTTC

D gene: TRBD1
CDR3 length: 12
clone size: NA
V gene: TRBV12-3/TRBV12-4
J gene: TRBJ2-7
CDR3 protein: CASSLGQGEQYF
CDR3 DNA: TGTGCCAGCAGTTTAGGACAGGGAGAGCAGTACTTC

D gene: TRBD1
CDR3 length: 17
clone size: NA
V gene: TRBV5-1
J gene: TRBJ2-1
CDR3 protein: CASSPTLPGQVYNEQFF
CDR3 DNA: TGCGCCAGCAGCCCGACTTTACCGGGACAGGTCTACAATGAGCAGTTCTTC

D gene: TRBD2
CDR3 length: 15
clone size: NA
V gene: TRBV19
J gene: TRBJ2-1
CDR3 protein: CASSIVTSGYNEQFF
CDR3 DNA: TGTGCCAGTAGTATAGTCACTAGCGGGTACAATGAGCAGTTCTTC

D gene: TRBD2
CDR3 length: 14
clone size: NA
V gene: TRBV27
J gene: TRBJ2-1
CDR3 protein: CASSTGLAGNEQFF
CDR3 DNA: TGTGCCAGCAGTACGGGACTAGCGGGAAATGAGCAGTTCTTC

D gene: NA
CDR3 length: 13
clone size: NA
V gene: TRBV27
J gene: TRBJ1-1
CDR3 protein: CASSSFRNTEAFF
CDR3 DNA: TGTGCCAGCAGTTCCTTCAGGAACACTGAAGCTTTCTTT

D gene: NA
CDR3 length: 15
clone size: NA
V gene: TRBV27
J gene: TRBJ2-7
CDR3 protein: CASSLKPSRAYEQYF
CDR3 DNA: TGTGCCAGCAGTTTAAAGCCATCTCGAGCCTACGAGCAGTACTTC

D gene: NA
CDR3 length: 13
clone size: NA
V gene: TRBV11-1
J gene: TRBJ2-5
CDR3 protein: CASSFQGRRAQYF
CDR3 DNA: TGTGCCAGCAGCTTTCAGGGCCGTCGGGCCCAGTACTTC

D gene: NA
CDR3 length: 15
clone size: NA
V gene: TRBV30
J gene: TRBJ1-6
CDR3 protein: CAWRSGGQWDSPLHF
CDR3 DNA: TGTGCCTGGAGAAGCGGGGGCCAGTGGGATTCACCCCTCCACTTT

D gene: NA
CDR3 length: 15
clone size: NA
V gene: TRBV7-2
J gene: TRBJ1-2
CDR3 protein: CASSFGTSAGYGYTF
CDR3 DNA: TGTGCCAGCAGCTTCGGGACATCTGCTGGTTATGGCTACACCTTC

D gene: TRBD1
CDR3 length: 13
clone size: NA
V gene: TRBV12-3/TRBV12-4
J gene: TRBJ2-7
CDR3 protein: CASSLGQGDEQYF
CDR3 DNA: TGTGCCAGCAGTTTAGGACAGGGGGACGAGCAGTACTTC

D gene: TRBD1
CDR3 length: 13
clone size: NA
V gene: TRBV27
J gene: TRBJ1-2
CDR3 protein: CASRGDRDYGYTF
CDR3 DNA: TGTGCCAGCAGAGGAGACAGGGACTATGGCTACACCTTC

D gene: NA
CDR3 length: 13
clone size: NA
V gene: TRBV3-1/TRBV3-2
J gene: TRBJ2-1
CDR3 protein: CASSHWTDNEQFF
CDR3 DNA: TGTGCCAGCAGCCATTGGACAGACAATGAGCAGTTCTTC

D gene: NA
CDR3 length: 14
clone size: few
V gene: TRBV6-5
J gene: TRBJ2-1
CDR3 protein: CASSSGQIPHEQFF
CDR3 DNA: TGTGCCAGCAGTAGCGGCCAAATCCCCCATGAGCAGTTCTTC

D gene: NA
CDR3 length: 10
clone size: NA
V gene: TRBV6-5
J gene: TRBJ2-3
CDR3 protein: CASSGDTQYF
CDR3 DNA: TGTGCCAGCTCGGGGGATACGCAGTATTTT

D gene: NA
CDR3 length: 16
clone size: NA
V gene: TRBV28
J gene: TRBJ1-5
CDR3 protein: CASSLLQGRGNQPQHF
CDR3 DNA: TGTGCCAGCAGTCTACTACAGGGAAGAGGGAATCAGCCCCAGCATTTT

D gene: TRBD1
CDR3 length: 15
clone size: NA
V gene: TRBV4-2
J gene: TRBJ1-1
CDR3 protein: CASSQDNSGGSEAFF
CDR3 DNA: TGTGCCAGCAGCCAAGATAATTCAGGGGGCTCTGAAGCTTTCTTT

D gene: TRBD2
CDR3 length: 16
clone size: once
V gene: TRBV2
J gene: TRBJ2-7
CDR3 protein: CAIQGLAGQSSYEQYF
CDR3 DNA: TGTGCCATCCAGGGACTAGCGGGGCAAAGCTCCTACGAGCAGTACTTC

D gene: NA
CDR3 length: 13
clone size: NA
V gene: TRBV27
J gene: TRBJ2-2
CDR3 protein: CASSLRAPGELFF
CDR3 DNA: TGTGCCAGCAGTTTACGAGCGCCCGGGGAGCTGTTTTTT

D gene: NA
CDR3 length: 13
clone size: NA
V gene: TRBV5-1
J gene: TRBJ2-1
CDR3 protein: CASSQSGYIEQFF
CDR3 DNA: TGCGCCAGCAGTCAAAGCGGCTACATTGAGCAGTTCTTC

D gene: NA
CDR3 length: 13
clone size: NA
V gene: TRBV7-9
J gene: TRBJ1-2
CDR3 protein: CASSLRTNYGYTF
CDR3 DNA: TGTGCCAGCAGCTTGAGGACAAACTATGGCTACACCTTC

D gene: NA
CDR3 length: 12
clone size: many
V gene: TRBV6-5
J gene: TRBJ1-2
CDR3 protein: CASRGQSRGYTF
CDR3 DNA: TGTGCCAGCAGAGGACAAAGCAGAGGCTACACCTTC

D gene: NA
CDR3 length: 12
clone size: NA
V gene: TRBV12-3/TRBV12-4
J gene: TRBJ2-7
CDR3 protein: CASSRTGREQYF
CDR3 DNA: TGTGCCAGCAGTCGTACGGGTCGCGAGCAGTACTTC

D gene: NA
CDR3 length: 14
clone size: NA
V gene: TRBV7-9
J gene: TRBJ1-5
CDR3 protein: CASSLPDSYQPQHF
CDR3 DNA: TGTGCCAGCAGCTTACCCGACAGTTATCAGCCCCAGCATTTT

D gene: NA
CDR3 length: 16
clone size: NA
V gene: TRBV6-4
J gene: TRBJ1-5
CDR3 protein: CASSDSWGQGGQPQHF
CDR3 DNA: TGTGCCAGCAGTGACTCGTGGGGACAAGGAGGTCAGCCCCAGCATTTT